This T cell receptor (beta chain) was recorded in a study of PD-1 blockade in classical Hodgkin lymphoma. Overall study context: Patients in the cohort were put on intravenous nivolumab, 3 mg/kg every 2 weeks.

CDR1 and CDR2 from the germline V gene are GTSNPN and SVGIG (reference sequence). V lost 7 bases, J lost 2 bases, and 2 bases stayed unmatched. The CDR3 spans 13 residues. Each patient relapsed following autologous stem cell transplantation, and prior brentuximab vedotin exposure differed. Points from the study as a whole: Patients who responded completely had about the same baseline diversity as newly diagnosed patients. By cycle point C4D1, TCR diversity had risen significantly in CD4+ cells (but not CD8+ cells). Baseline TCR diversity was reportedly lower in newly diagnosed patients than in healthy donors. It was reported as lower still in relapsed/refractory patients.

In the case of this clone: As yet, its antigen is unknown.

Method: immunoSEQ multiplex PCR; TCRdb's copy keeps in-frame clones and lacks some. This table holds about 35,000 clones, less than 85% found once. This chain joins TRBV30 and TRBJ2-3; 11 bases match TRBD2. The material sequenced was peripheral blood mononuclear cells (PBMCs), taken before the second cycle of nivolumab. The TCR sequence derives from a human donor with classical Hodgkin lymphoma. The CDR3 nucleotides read TGTGCCTTGACTAGCGGGGTCACAGATACGCAGTATTTT. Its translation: CALTSGVTDTQYF.